This TCR beta chain was identified during a study of human T cells and chemical hapten exposure. General study findings and limits: The number of TCRs over 1 in 1000 frequency stayed unchanged after DPC.

Time point given: pre-sensitization, week 0. Described treatment: therapeutic diphenylcyclopropenone sensitization with weekly scalp DPC. The study extracted total RNA from unfractionated whole blood. Each CDR3 protein gets one entry after TCRdb re-called the RACE reads with MiXCR. Of a few hundred thousand distinct CDR3 sequences in the sample, almost 8% were seen once. Trimming left V 4 bases short and J 0 bases short, with 12 bases between. The CDR3 spans 15 residues. Germline V gives CDR1 KGHDR, CDR2 SFDVKD. This clonotype has just a few counts. Its target is not known. The chain recombines TRBV24-1 with TRBJ2-7, with D maybe TRBD1 (6 bases). The TCR comes from a man between 18 and 35 years old with alopecia areata. Some clones in this sample may be carry-over from other donors' samples. Sequencing was performed on whole blood, taken in connection with sensitization to the hapten diphenylcyclopropenone (DPC). Here the CDR3 DNA reads TGTGCCACCAGTGACCCCACAGGGAGCTCCTACGAGCAGTACTTC. It is translated as CATSDPTGSSYEQYF.